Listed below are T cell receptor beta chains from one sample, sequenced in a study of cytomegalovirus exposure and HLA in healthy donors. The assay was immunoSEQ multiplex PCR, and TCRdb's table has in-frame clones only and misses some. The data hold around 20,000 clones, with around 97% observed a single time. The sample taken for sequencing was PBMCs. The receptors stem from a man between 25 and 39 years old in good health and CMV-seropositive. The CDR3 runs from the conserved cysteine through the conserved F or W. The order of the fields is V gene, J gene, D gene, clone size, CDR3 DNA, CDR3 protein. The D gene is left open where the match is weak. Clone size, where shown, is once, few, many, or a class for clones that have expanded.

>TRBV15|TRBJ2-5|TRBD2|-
TGTGCCACCAGCAGAGCCGGGACTAGCGGGAGTAGGGAGACCCAGTACTTC
CATSRAGTSGSRETQYF
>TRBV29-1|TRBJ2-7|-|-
TGCAGCGTAGCGGCTAGTGGGAGAGGGACCTACGAGCAGTACTTC
CSVAASGRGTYEQYF
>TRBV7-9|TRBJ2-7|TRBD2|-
TGTGCCACCCAGGGGCGGGGGGCGGACGAGCAGTACTTC
CATQGRGADEQYF
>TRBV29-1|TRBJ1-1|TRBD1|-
TGCAGCGCCACAGGGGTTAAGTCTGAAGCTTTCTTT
CSATGVKSEAFF
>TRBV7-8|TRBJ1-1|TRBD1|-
TGTGCCAGCAGCCCTGACAGGGGTTCCATGAACACTGAAGCTTTCTTT
CASSPDRGSMNTEAFF
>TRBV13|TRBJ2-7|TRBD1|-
TGTGCCAGCAGCCTACCCCGACAGGGAACCGGGCCAGGCGAGCAGTACTTC
CASSLPRQGTGPGEQYF
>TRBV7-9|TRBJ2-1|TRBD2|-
TGTGCCAGCAGCTCGACTAGCGGGCGTGTGAATGAGCAGTTCTTC
CASSSTSGRVNEQFF
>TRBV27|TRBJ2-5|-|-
TGTGCCAGCAGTTTCCGGGAGACCCAGTACTTC
CASSFRETQYF
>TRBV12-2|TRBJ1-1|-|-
TGTGCAAGTCGCCCCCGGACAGCTGAAGCTTTCTTT
CASRPRTAEAFF
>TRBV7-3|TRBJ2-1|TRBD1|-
TGTGCCAGCAGCCGGGACAGGGGACGGGAGCAGTTCTTC
CASSRDRGREQFF
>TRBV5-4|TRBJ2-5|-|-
TGTGCCAGCAGCGTGCCGAGAGCGTCCTCCCAAGAGACCCAGTACTTC
CASSVPRASSQETQYF
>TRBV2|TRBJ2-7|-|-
TGTGCCAGCAGCCCTCCAGGGCTACCCGAGCAGTACTTC
CASSPPGLPEQYF
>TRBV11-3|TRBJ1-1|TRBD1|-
TGTGCCAGCAGCTTCTGGACAGGGTCCCACACTGAAGCTTTCTTT
CASSFWTGSHTEAFF
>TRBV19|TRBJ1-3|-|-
TGTGCCAGTAGTCCGGGGGCTGGAAACACCATATATTTT
CASSPGAGNTIYF
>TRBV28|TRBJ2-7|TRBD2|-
TGTGCCAGCAGCCCCAGCGGGAGAACTACGAAGCAGTACTTC
CASSPSGRTTKQYF
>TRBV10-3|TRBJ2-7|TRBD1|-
TGTGCCTGTGCAGGGACCAGACAGGGTGAATACGAGCAGTACTTC
CACAGTRQGEYEQYF
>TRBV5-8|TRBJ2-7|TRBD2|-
TGTGCCAGCAGCTTCACTAGCGGCGAGCAGTACTTC
CASSFTSGEQYF
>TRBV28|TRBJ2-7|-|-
TGTGCCAGCAGATCGGGCCGGGACTACGAGCAGTACTTC
CASRSGRDYEQYF
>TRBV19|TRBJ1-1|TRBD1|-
TGTGCCAGTACTCCTCAGGGGGCGGGTAACACTGAAGCTTTCTTT
CASTPQGAGNTEAFF
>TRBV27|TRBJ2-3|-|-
TGTGCCAGCAGTTTATTAGCTGGTACGCAGTATTTT
CASSLLAGTQYF
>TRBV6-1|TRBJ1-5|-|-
TGTGCCAGCAGTGTGGGGCATAGCAATCAGCCCCAGCATTTT
CASSVGHSNQPQHF
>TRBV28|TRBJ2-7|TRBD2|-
TGTGCCAGCAACCTAAGACTAGCGGGAGGGCCTGGCGAGCAGTACTTC
CASNLRLAGGPGEQYF
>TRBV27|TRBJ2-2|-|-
TGTGCCAGCAGATCGCCGGGGAACACCGGGGAGCTGTTTTTT
CASRSPGNTGELFF
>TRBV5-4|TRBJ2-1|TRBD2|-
TGTGCCAGCAGCTTGCTCGGGAGGGGGTACAATGAGCAGTTCTTC
CASSLLGRGYNEQFF
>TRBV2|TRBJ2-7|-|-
TGTGCCAGCGCGTGGAGCGAGCAGTACTTC
CASAWSEQYF
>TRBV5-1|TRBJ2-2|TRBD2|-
TGCGCCAGCAGCTTGGTTCCTATAGCGGGAGTGAGCGGGGAGCTGTTTTTT
CASSLVPIAGVSGELFF
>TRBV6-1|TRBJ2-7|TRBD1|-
TGTGCCAGCAGTCCTCGGGACAGATCCTACGAGCAGTACTTC
CASSPRDRSYEQYF
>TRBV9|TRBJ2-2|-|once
TGTGCCAGCAGCGTCGGAGGGGTGACCGGGGAGCTGTTTTTT
CASSVGGVTGELFF
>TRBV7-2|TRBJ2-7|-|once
TGTGCCAGCAGCCCTGGGCAGGGGAGCTCCTACGAGCAGTACTTC
CASSPGQGSSYEQYF
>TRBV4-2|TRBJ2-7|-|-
TGTGCCAGCAGCCAAGATCTTCGGGAGCCCCTCCTGGAGCAGTACTTC
CASSQDLREPLLEQYF
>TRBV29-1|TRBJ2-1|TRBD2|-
TGCAGCGTTAGTCGAGCGGGAGCTAGCAATGAGCAGTTCTTC
CSVSRAGASNEQFF
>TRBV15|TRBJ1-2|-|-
TGTGCCACCAGGATAGGGGGTGGTGGCTACACCTTC
CATRIGGGGYTF
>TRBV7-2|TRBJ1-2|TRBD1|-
TGTGCCAGCAGCTTACCCGGGACAGGGATGCTCTATGGCTACACCTTC
CASSLPGTGMLYGYTF
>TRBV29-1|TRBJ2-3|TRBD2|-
TGCAGCGTTGAGCGGGGGGCTACTGATACGCAGTATTTT
CSVERGATDTQYF
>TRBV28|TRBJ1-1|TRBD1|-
TGTGCCAGCAGTGGGACAGCTATGAACACTGAAGCTTTCTTT
CASSGTAMNTEAFF
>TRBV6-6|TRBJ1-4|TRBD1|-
TGTGCCAGCAGAGACAGGGCGAATGAAAAACTGTTTTTT
CASRDRANEKLFF
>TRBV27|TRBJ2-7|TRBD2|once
TGTGCCAGCAGAGAGGGAGGCGGGGGGTTCTACGAGCAGTACTTC
CASREGGGGFYEQYF
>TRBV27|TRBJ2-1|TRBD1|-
TGTGCCAGCAGTCCACAGGGGGCGATGACCAACAATGAGCAGTTCTTC
CASSPQGAMTNNEQFF
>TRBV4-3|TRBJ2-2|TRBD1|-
TGCGCCAGCAGCCCGAGACAGGGGATTAACACCGGGGAGCTGTTTTTT
CASSPRQGINTGELFF
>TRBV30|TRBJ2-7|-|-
TGTGCCTGGAGTGCTAAACGTCCTGAGCAGTACTTC
CAWSAKRPEQYF
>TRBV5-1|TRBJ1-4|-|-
TGCGCCAGCACCCAGGACAGTACAAGCGAAAAACTGTTTTTT
CASTQDSTSEKLFF
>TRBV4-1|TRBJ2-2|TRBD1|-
TGCGCCAGCAGCCGCAGCCGGGACAGGGCAACCGGGGAGCTGTTTTTT
CASSRSRDRATGELFF
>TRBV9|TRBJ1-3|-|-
TGTGCCAGCAGCGTAGGTCCAAGGGGCAGTGGAAACACCATATATTTT
CASSVGPRGSGNTIYF
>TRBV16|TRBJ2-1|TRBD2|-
TGTGCCAGCAGCGGAGCATTAGCGGGAGGTCGTAATGAGCAGTTCTTC
CASSGALAGGRNEQFF
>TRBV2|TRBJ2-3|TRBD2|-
TGTGCCAGCAGTGTAGCGGGAGGGGAGACAGATACGCAGTATTTT
CASSVAGGETDTQYF
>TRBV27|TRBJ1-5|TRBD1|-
TGTGCCAGCAGTTCGCGGGACAGGGGCAATCAGCCCCAGCATTTT
CASSSRDRGNQPQHF
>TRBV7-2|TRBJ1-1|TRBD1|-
TGTGCCAGCAGCTTGGGACAGGCAAACACTGAAGCTTTCTTT
CASSLGQANTEAFF
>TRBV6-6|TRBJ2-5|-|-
TGTGCCAGCAGTTACCCTAGGACAGCAAACCAAGAGACCCAGTACTTC
CASSYPRTANQETQYF
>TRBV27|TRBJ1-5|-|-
TGTGCCAGCAGTTTATATGGGACACCCAACTGGAATCAGCCCCAGCATTTT
CASSLYGTPNWNQPQHF
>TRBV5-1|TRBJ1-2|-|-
TGCGCCAGCAGGTTGACAGATAACTATGGCTACACCTTC
CASRLTDNYGYTF
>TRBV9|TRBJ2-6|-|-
TGTGCCAGCAGCGCCAGGACTGGGGCCAACGTCCTGACTTTC
CASSARTGANVLTF
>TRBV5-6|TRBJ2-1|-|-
TGTGCCAGCAGCTGGCGGGGGCTGAGTGAGCAGTTCTTC
CASSWRGLSEQFF